This TCR beta chain stems from a study of regulatory T cells in long-lasting Graves disease. Time point defined: persistent/refractory GD, antithyroid drugs over 5 years with positive TRAb. PBMC RNA served as the TCR library source. The CDR3 covers 17 residues. The V and J ends lost 3 bases and 1 base respectively, with 17 bases between them. The germline CDR1 and CDR2 sequences are SGHAT and FQDESV (reference sequence). In building TCR beta libraries, iRepertoire HTBI primers were used together with Arm-PCR of CDR3 regions. MiXCR was run by TCRdb on the multiplex PCR reads, yielding one entry per CDR3 protein. The sample contains about 470,000 distinct CDR3 sequences, less than 25% of which appear only once.

The clonotype comes from a female donor with Graves disease. Sequenced material: peripheral blood mononuclear cells (PBMCs), taken when the disease was refractory, from a patient treated with antithyroid drugs. This rearrangement joins TRBV11-1 to TRBJ2-3; TRBD1 might be the D (5 bases). CDR3 region: CASSFPGVRAGTDTQYF. In nucleotides, the CDR3 is TGTGCCAGCAGCTTCCCTGGAGTCAGGGCTGGCACAGATACGCAGTATTTT.